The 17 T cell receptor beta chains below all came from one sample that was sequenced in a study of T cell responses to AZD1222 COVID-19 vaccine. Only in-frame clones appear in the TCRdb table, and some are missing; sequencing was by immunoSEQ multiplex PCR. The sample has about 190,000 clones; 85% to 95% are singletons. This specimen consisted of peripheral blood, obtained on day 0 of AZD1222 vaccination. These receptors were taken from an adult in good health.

This CDR3 reads CASSLSGRNNEKLFF. DNA for the CDR3: TGTGCCAGTAGTCTGTCAGGACGGAATAATGAAAAACTGTTTTTT. V is TRBV19 and J is TRBJ1-4, with unresolved D. Germline V lookup: CDR1 LNHDA, CDR2 SQIVND (reference sequence). V shed 5 bases and J shed 4 bases, with 14 bases lying between them. The CDR3 is 15 residues long.

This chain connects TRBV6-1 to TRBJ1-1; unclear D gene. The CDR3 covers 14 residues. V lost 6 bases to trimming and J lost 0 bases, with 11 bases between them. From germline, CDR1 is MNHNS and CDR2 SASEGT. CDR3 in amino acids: CASSSQALNTEAFF. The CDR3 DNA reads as TGTGCCAGCAGCTCCCAGGCCCTGAACACTGAAGCTTTCTTT.

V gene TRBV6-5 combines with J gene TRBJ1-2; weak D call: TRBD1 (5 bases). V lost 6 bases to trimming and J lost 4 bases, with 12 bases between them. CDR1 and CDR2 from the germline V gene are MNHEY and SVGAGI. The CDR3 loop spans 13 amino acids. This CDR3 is CASSQQAPYGYTF. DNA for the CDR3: TGTGCCAGCAGCCAACAGGCCCCCTATGGCTACACCTTC.

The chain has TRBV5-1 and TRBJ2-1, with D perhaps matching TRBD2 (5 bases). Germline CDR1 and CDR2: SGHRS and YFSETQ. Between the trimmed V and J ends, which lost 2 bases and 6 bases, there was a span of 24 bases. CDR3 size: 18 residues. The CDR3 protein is CASSLGLASRPLINEQFF. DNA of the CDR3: TGCGCCAGCAGCTTAGGATTAGCGAGCCGCCCCCTTATCAATGAGCAGTTCTTC.

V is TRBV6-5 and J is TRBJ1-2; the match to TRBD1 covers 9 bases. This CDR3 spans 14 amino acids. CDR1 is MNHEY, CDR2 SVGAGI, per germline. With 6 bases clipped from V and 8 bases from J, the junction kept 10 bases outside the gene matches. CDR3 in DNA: TGTGCCAGCAGAAGGGACAGGGATAGCTACGGCTACACCTTC. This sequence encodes CASRRDRDSYGYTF.

CDR3 coding DNA: TGTGCCAGCACCTCTGGCCTCGGAAACACCATATATTTT. Translation gives CASTSGLGNTIYF. The genes are TRBV11-2 and TRBJ1-3; D unclear. In germline, CDR1 is SGHAT, CDR2 FQNNGV. This CDR3 has 13 residues. The ends were cut back, 7 bases at V and 4 bases at J, with 11 bases in the middle.

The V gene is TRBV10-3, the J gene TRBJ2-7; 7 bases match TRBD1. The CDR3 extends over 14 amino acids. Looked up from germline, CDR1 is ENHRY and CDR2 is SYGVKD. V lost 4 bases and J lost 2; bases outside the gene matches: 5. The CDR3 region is CAISAGTDTYEQYF. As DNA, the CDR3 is TGTGCCATCAGTGCCGGGACAGATACCTACGAGCAGTACTTC.

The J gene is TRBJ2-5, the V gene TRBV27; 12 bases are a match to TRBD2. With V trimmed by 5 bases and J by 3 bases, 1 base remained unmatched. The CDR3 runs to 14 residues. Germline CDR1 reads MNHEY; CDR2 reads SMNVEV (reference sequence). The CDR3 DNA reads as TGTGCCAGCAGTCTAGCGGGGGGGGAAGAGACCCAGTACTTC. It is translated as CASSLAGGEETQYF.

The chain's CDR3 is CASSWGASGAGETQYF. CDR3 coding DNA: TGCGCCAGCAGCTGGGGCGCTAGCGGTGCGGGGGAGACCCAGTACTTC. The chain links TRBV5-1 to TRBJ2-5; 7 nucleotides align to TRBD2. Losses at the gene ends were 3 bases for V and 5 bases for J; bases not matched to a gene: 13. The CDR3 extends over 16 amino acids. Germline lookup yields CDR1 SGHRS and CDR2 YFSETQ.

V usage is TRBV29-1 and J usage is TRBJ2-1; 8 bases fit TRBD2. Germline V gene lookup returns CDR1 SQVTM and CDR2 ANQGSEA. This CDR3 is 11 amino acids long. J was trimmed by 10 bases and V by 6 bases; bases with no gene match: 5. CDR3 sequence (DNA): TGCAGCGTACGGGGGGGCCGGGAGCAGTTCTTC. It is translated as CSVRGGREQFF.

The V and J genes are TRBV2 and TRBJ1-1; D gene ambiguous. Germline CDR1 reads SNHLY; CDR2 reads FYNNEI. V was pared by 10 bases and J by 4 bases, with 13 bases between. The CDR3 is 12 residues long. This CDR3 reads CATQGSLTEAFF. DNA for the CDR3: TGTGCCACACAAGGGAGTCTCACTGAAGCTTTCTTT. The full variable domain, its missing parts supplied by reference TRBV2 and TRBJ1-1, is EPEVTQTPSHQVTQMGQEVILRCVPISNHLYFYWYRQILGQKVEFLVSFYNNEISEKSEIFDDQFSVERPDGSNFTLKIRSTKLEDSAMYFCATQGSLTEAFFGQGTRLTVV.

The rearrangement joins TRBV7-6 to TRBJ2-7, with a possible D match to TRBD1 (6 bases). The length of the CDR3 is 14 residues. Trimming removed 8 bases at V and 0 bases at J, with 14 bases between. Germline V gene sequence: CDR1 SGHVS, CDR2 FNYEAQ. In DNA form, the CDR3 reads TGTGCCAGCTCATCCGGGGACACCTCCTACGAGCAGTACTTC. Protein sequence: CASSSGDTSYEQYF.

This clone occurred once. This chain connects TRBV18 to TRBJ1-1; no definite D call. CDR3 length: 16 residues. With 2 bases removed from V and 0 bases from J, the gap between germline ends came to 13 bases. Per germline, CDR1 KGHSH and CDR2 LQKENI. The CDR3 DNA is TGTGCCAGCTCACCATCCCAGCAGAAAGTGAACACTGAAGCTTTCTTT. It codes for CASSPSQQKVNTEAFF.

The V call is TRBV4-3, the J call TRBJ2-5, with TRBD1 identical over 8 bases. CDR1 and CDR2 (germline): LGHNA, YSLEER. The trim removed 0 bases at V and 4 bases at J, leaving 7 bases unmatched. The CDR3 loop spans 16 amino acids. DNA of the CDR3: TGCGCCAGCAGCCAAGATATGGACAGGGTCCCAGAGACCCAGTACTTC. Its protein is CASSQDMDRVPETQYF.

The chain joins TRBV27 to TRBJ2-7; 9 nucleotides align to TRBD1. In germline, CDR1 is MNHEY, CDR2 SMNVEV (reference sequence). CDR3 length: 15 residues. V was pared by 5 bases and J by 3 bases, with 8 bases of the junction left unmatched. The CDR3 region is CASSPGTGMSYEQYF. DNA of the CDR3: TGTGCCAGCAGTCCGGGGACAGGGATGAGCTACGAGCAGTACTTC.

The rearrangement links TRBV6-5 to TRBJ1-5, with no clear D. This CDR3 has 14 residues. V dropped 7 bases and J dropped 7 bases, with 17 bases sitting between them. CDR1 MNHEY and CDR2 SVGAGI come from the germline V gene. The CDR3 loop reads CASTVGTTRQPQHF. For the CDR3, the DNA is TGTGCCAGCACCGTAGGAACAACCAGGCAGCCCCAGCATTTT.

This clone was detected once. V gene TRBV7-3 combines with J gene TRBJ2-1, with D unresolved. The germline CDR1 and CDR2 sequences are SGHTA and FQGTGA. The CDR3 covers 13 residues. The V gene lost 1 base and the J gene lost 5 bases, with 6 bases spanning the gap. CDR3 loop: CASSLILDNEQFF. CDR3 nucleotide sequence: TGTGCCAGCAGCTTAATTCTCGACAATGAGCAGTTCTTC.